This record covers a single TCR beta chain. What it binds is not known. PCR was performed a second time for about 6 to 11 cycles using a sample-barcoded 5' primer and a J-beta primer mix. TCRdb reprocessed the 5' RACE reads with MiXCR, giving one entry per CDR3 protein. The data show approximately 2,000,000 distinct CDR3 sequences, about 39% seen once. The sample is drawn from a study of blood T cells in healthy people across ages. The donors, aged about 6 to 100, were healthy Caucasians from Russia. Study-level results: Roughly linear declines in TCR beta diversity per million T cells occurred with age.

Germline CDR1 DFQATT, CDR2 SNEGSKA (reference sequence). The CDR3 sequence is 14 residues long. V was clipped by 3 bases and J by 6 bases, with 18 bases between them. The clonotype comes from a human donor in good health. Source material: blood. The chain combines TRBV20-1 with TRBJ2-7, with D perhaps TRBD1 (5 bases). The CDR3 here is CSASFGYQDTEQYF. The CDR3 DNA sequence: TGCAGTGCTAGTTTCGGCTACCAGGACACCGAGCAGTACTTC.